This T cell receptor (beta chain) was recovered during a study of blood T cell repertoires in COVID-19. As for the study in general: Samples of COVID-19 (acute and convalescent) were obtained from the United States, Italy and Spain.

The V end lost 2 bases, the J end lost 4 bases, and 12 bases lay between the germline ends. The germline gives CDR1 MNHNS, CDR2 SASEGT. The length of the CDR3 is 15 residues. TCRdb's table, derived via immunoSEQ multiplex PCR, lists solely in-frame clones and lacks some. Seen here are around 56,000 clones, about 73% observed once, and the top ten hold less than 20%. This chain joins TRBV6-1 and TRBJ2-1; D is possibly TRBD1 (6 bases). The TCR originated in a woman aged 45-65 years with active or convalescent COVID-19. The sequenced sample consisted of peripheral blood. CDR3 bases: TGTGCCAGCAGTGAATTCGGAAGGGGGTACAATGAGCAGTTCTTC. It is translated as CASSEFGRGYNEQFF.